This note documents a single T cell receptor beta chain sequence. Its specificity is not known. TCRdb called the 5' RACE reads again in MiXCR, with one record for every CDR3 protein. Of over 40,000 distinct CDR3 sequences listed, approximately 28% are singletons. Germline V CDR1 and CDR2: MDHEN, SYDVKM. CDR3 length equals 13 residues. V was cut by 3 bases and J by 17 bases, with 17 bases left in between. The study, taken as a whole, reports: Whole repertoires were not studied in the larger cohort, only one V-J beta rearrangement.

The receptor was isolated from a female donor with breast cancer. The rearrangement joins TRBV28 to TRBJ1-6; possible D gene TRBD1, 6 bases. The sequenced sample consisted of tumor-infiltrating memory CD4+ T cells sorted from the breast tumor. The subset is: memory CD4+ T cells, CD4+CD45RO+CD25-. CDR3 sequence (DNA): TGTGCCAGCAGTTTCGAGGGGGGAGCGGCCTTCCACTTT. Translating gives CASSFEGGAAFHF.